This is a list of T cell receptor beta chains from one sample in a study of blood T cell repertoires in COVID-19. Clones were sequenced by immunoSEQ multiplex PCR, and TCRdb holds only the in-frame ones, with some missing. The table includes approximately 75,000 clones, approximately 92% detected once. Material: peripheral blood. These receptors were taken from a human donor in a cohort sampled during active COVID-19. Both conserved end residues are part of each CDR3. The order of the fields is D gene, V gene, J gene, clone size, CDR3 protein, CDR3 DNA. A D gene is named only where the DNA matches it firmly. Some rows have no size entry. The others give once, few or many, or a class for an expanded clone.

D gene: TRBD1; V gene: TRBV6-5; J gene: TRBJ1-4; clone size: NA; CDR3 protein: CASSFTRQGGEKLFF; CDR3 DNA: TGTGCCAGCAGTTTCACCAGACAGGGTGGTGAAAAACTGTTTTTT
D gene: NA; V gene: TRBV9; J gene: TRBJ1-6; clone size: few; CDR3 protein: CASSVGQDNSPLHF; CDR3 DNA: TGTGCCAGCAGCGTAGGACAGGATAATTCACCCCTCCACTTT
D gene: NA; V gene: TRBV23-1; J gene: TRBJ2-5; clone size: NA; CDR3 protein: CASSQASSWETQYF; CDR3 DNA: TGCGCCAGCAGTCAAGCTTCCAGTTGGGAGACCCAGTACTTC
D gene: TRBD2; V gene: TRBV28; J gene: TRBJ2-7; clone size: NA; CDR3 protein: CASSLTGGAYEQYF; CDR3 DNA: TGTGCCAGCAGTTTGACCGGGGGGGCGTATGAGCAGTACTTC
D gene: NA; V gene: TRBV5-5; J gene: TRBJ1-4; clone size: NA; CDR3 protein: CASSLARLGTEEKLFF; CDR3 DNA: TGTGCCAGCAGCTTGGCCAGGTTGGGGACTGAAGAAAAACTGTTTTTT
D gene: TRBD2; V gene: TRBV10-3; J gene: TRBJ2-7; clone size: NA; CDR3 protein: CAIAASGSPGSFEQYF; CDR3 DNA: TGTGCCATCGCCGCTAGCGGGTCGCCTGGTTCCTTCGAGCAGTACTTC
D gene: NA; V gene: TRBV5-1; J gene: TRBJ2-5; clone size: once; CDR3 protein: CASSLAASEQTQYF; CDR3 DNA: TGCGCCAGCAGCTTGGCCGCGTCCGAGCAGACCCAGTACTTC
D gene: NA; V gene: TRBV5-1; J gene: TRBJ2-1; clone size: NA; CDR3 protein: CASSFGHRGTSYNEQFF; CDR3 DNA: TGCGCCAGCAGCTTTGGTCATCGGGGGACCTCCTACAATGAGCAGTTCTTC
D gene: NA; V gene: TRBV29-1; J gene: TRBJ1-4; clone size: NA; CDR3 protein: CSVEVGPVEKLFF; CDR3 DNA: TGCAGCGTTGAGGTTGGGCCGGTTGAAAAACTGTTTTTT
D gene: NA; V gene: TRBV5-1; J gene: TRBJ1-1; clone size: NA; CDR3 protein: CASSPGGGGTEAFF; CDR3 DNA: TGCGCCAGCAGCCCTGGGGGGGGTGGAACTGAAGCTTTCTTT
D gene: TRBD2; V gene: TRBV19; J gene: TRBJ2-1; clone size: NA; CDR3 protein: CASNDGGAGMNEQFF; CDR3 DNA: TGTGCCAGTAATGACGGGGGGGCCGGTATGAATGAGCAGTTCTTC
D gene: TRBD2; V gene: TRBV9; J gene: TRBJ2-3; clone size: NA; CDR3 protein: CASSVGRGATDTQYF; CDR3 DNA: TGTGCCAGCAGCGTAGGGCGGGGGGCCACAGATACGCAGTATTTT
D gene: NA; V gene: TRBV5-6; J gene: TRBJ1-5; clone size: NA; CDR3 protein: CASSASRTAGPQHF; CDR3 DNA: TGTGCCAGCAGCGCCTCACGGACGGCGGGGCCCCAGCATTTT
D gene: TRBD1; V gene: TRBV9; J gene: TRBJ1-2; clone size: NA; CDR3 protein: CASSTGTGYYGYTF; CDR3 DNA: TGTGCCAGCAGCACCGGGACAGGCTACTATGGCTACACCTTC
D gene: TRBD1; V gene: TRBV2; J gene: TRBJ1-5; clone size: NA; CDR3 protein: CASRETGGGQPQHF; CDR3 DNA: TGTGCCAGCAGAGAGACAGGGGGCGGGCAGCCCCAGCATTTT
D gene: NA; V gene: TRBV7-2; J gene: TRBJ2-3; clone size: NA; CDR3 protein: CASSSQGSLGTDTQYF; CDR3 DNA: TGTGCCAGCAGCTCTCAGGGTAGTTTGGGCACAGATACGCAGTATTTT
D gene: NA; V gene: TRBV19; J gene: TRBJ1-2; clone size: NA; CDR3 protein: CASKQQGIGHGYTF; CDR3 DNA: TGTGCCAGTAAACAACAGGGAATAGGTCATGGCTACACCTTC
D gene: TRBD1; V gene: TRBV7-9; J gene: TRBJ1-2; clone size: NA; CDR3 protein: CASSSGQGDGYTF; CDR3 DNA: TGTGCCAGCAGCTCCGGACAGGGCGATGGCTACACCTTC
D gene: NA; V gene: TRBV24-1; J gene: TRBJ1-5; clone size: NA; CDR3 protein: CATSEAGGWQPQHF; CDR3 DNA: TGTGCCACCAGTGAGGCGGGGGGTTGGCAGCCCCAGCATTTT
D gene: TRBD1; V gene: TRBV5-6; J gene: TRBJ2-7; clone size: NA; CDR3 protein: CASSLTGQGTYEQYF; CDR3 DNA: TGTGCCAGCAGCTTAACCGGACAGGGAACCTACGAGCAGTACTTC
D gene: NA; V gene: TRBV18; J gene: TRBJ1-2; clone size: NA; CDR3 protein: CASSPEENYGYTF; CDR3 DNA: TGTGCCAGCTCACCGGAGGAGAACTATGGCTACACCTTC
D gene: NA; V gene: TRBV4-3; J gene: TRBJ1-1; clone size: NA; CDR3 protein: CASSQDVGGLNTEAFF; CDR3 DNA: TGCGCCAGCAGCCAAGACGTGGGGGGGTTGAACACTGAAGCTTTCTTT
D gene: TRBD2; V gene: TRBV7-6; J gene: TRBJ2-3; clone size: once; CDR3 protein: CASSFPGLATDTQYF; CDR3 DNA: TGTGCCAGCAGCTTCCCCGGACTAGCTACAGATACGCAGTATTTT
D gene: TRBD1; V gene: TRBV2; J gene: TRBJ2-5; clone size: NA; CDR3 protein: CASRPTGNEETQYF; CDR3 DNA: TGTGCCAGCAGACCGACAGGGAACGAAGAGACCCAGTACTTC
D gene: NA; V gene: TRBV12-2; J gene: TRBJ2-5; clone size: NA; CDR3 protein: CASRLAGLAEETQYF; CDR3 DNA: TGTGCAAGTCGCTTAGCGGGACTAGCAGAAGAGACCCAGTACTTC
D gene: TRBD2; V gene: TRBV7-2; J gene: TRBJ2-2; clone size: NA; CDR3 protein: CASSLGGANTGELFF; CDR3 DNA: TGTGCCAGCAGCCTGGGGGGGGCGAACACCGGGGAGCTGTTTTTT
D gene: NA; V gene: TRBV7-9; J gene: TRBJ1-2; clone size: NA; CDR3 protein: CASSDWTANYGYTF; CDR3 DNA: TGTGCCAGCAGCGACTGGACAGCCAACTATGGCTACACCTTC
D gene: NA; V gene: TRBV29-1; J gene: TRBJ1-1; clone size: NA; CDR3 protein: CSAGAGEAFF; CDR3 DNA: TGCAGCGCAGGGGCAGGGGAAGCTTTCTTT